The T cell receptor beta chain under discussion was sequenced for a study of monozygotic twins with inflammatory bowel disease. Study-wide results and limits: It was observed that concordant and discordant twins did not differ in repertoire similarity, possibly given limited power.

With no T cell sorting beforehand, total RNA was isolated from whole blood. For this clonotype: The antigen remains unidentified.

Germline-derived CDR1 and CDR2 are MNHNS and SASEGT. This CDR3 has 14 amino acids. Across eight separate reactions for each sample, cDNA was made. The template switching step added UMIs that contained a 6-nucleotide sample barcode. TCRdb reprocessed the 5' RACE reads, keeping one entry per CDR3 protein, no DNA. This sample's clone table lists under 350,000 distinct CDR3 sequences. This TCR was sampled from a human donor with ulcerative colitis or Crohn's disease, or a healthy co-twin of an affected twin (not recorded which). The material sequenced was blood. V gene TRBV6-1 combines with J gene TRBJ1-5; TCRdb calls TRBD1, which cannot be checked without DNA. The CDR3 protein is CASCLQGKHQPQHF.